This note documents a single T cell receptor beta chain sequence. This sample was taken from a study of a mutant IDH1 vaccine in newly diagnosed glioma. Time point: baseline, week 1 (first vaccination visit). Treatment in this sample: pre-vaccination baseline after standard-of-care therapy. Only in-frame clones appear in the TCRdb table, and some are missing; sequencing was by immunoSEQ multiplex PCR. The profile shows 85,000 to 100,000 clones, about four fifths of them singletons. The CDR3 loop spans 16 amino acids. Per germline, CDR1 SGHTA and CDR2 FQGNSA. The V gene end was trimmed by 5 bases and the J gene end by 5 bases; junction bases not matched to a gene: 11.

This receptor was taken from a man in his forties with glioma. The gene calls are TRBV7-2 and TRBJ2-1, with 8 bases identical to TRBD2. The source was PBMCs, collected from a glioma patient treated with radiotherapy, temozolomide or both. The chain's CDR3 is CASSTLSGKLNNEQFF. CDR3 sequence (DNA): TGTGCCAGCAGCACACTTAGCGGGAAACTGAACAATGAGCAGTTCTTC.